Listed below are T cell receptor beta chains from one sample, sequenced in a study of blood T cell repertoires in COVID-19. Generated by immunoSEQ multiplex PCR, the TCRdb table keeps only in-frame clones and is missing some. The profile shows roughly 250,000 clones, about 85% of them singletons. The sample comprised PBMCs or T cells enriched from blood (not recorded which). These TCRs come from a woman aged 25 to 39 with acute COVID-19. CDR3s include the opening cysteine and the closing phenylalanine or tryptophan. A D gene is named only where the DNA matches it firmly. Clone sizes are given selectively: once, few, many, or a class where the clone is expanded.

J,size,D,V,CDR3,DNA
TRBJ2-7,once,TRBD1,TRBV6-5,CASRGGQGSFYEQYF,TGTGCCAGTAGAGGGGGACAGGGGTCGTTCTACGAGCAGTACTTC
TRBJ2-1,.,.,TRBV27,CASSWEAPYNEQFF,TGTGCCAGCAGTTGGGAGGCCCCCTACAATGAGCAGTTCTTC
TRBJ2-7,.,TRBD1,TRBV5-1,CASSLTGELEQYF,TGCGCCAGCAGCTTGACAGGGGAGCTCGAGCAGTACTTC
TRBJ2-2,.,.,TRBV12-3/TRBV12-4,CAGGHANTGELFF,TGTGCCGGGGGACATGCGAACACCGGGGAGCTGTTTTTT
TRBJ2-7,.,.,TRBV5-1,CASKERGDNSYEQYF,TGCGCCAGTAAAGAGAGAGGGGACAACTCCTACGAGCAGTACTTC
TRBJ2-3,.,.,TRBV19,CASSPQTDTQYF,TGTGCCAGTAGTCCGCAAACTGATACGCAGTATTTT
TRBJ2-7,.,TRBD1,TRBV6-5,CASSSAGTGNYEQYF,TGTGCCAGCAGTTCAGCCGGGACAGGAAACTACGAGCAGTACTTC
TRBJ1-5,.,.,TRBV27,CASSPYRGSNQPQHF,TGTGCCAGCAGTCCCTACCGGGGGAGCAATCAGCCCCAGCATTTT
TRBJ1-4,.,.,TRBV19,CASSTTHQGTREKLFF,TGTGCCAGTAGTACAACTCATCAGGGAACTCGGGAAAAACTGTTTTTT
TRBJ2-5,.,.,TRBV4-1,CASSQERGLGFPYQETQYF,TGCGCCAGCAGCCAAGAAAGGGGTCTAGGATTCCCGTACCAAGAGACCCAGTACTTC
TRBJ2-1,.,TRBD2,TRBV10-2,CASSDRPGLAGGRYNEQFF,TGCGCCAGCAGTGATAGGCCGGGACTAGCGGGAGGGCGGTACAATGAGCAGTTCTTC
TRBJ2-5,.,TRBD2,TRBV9,CASSTGLGYETQYF,TGTGCCAGCAGCACGGGACTAGGGTATGAGACCCAGTACTTC
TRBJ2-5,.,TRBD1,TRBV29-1,CSVAGGQGFQETQYF,TGCAGCGTTGCCGGGGGACAGGGGTTCCAAGAGACCCAGTACTTC
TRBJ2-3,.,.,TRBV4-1,CASSQEAYRASTDTQYF,TGCGCCAGCAGCCAAGAAGCTTACAGGGCTAGCACAGATACGCAGTATTTT
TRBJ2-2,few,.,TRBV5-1,CASSLGRPGTGELFF,TGCGCCAGCAGCTTGGGGCGACCAGGGACCGGGGAGCTGTTTTTT
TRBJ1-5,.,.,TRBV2,CASSEAAGQSNQPQHF,TGTGCCAGCAGTGAAGCGGCTGGACAGAGCAATCAGCCCCAGCATTTT
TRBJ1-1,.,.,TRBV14,CASSQGAAGGATEAFF,TGTGCCAGCAGCCAAGGGGCGGCCGGGGGAGCCACTGAAGCTTTCTTT
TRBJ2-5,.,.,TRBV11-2,CASSSSPLETQYF,TGTGCCAGCAGCTCCTCTCCCCTAGAGACCCAGTACTTC
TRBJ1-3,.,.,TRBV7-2,CASSLGDFSGNTIYF,TGTGCCAGCAGCTTAGGTGACTTCTCTGGAAACACCATATATTTT
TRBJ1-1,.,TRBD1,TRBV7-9,CASSPGQFMNTEAFF,TGTGCCAGCAGCCCGGGACAGTTCATGAACACTGAAGCTTTCTTT
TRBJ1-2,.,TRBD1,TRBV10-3,CAISTTGGDGYTF,TGTGCCATCAGTACGACAGGGGGCGATGGCTACACCTTC
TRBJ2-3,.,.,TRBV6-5,CASSLTLGTDTQYF,TGTGCCAGCAGTTTGACTCTCGGCACAGATACGCAGTATTTT
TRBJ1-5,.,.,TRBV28,CASRGHSNQPQHF,TGTGCCAGCAGGGGGCATAGCAATCAGCCCCAGCATTTT
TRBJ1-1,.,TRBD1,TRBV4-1,CASSQDGTGSRAFF,TGCGCCAGCAGCCAAGACGGGACAGGGTCGAGGGCTTTCTTT
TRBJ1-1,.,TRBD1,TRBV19,CASNRDRATEAFF,TGTGCCAGTAACCGGGACAGGGCGACTGAAGCTTTCTTT
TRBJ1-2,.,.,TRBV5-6,CASSLRVLTASNYGYTF,TGTGCCAGCAGCTTGCGGGTTCTGACAGCCTCTAACTATGGCTACACCTTC
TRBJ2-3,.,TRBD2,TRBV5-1,CASSFLGLAGPRDTQYF,TGCGCCAGCAGCTTTTTGGGATTAGCGGGACCCAGAGATACGCAGTATTTT
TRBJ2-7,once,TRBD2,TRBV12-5,CASGRLGLPLDEQYF,TGTGCTAGTGGTCGCCTGGGACTACCGCTGGACGAGCAGTACTTC
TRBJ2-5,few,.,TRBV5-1,CASSTGTQETQYF,TGCGCCAGCAGCACAGGGACCCAAGAGACCCAGTACTTC
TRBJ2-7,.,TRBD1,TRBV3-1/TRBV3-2,CASSQPYRGAYEQYF,TGTGCCAGCAGCCAACCCTACAGGGGCGCCTACGAGCAGTACTTC
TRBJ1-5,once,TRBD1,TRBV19,CASTQSGTGSFSQPQHF,TGTGCCAGTACCCAGTCCGGGACAGGGTCATTTAGTCAGCCCCAGCATTTT
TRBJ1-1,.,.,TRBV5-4,CACREGLGTEAFF,TGTGCCTGCCGAGAGGGTTTGGGCACTGAAGCTTTCTTT
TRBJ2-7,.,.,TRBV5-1,CASSFNPVSSYEQYF,TGCGCCAGCAGCTTCAACCCGGTGAGCTCCTACGAGCAGTACTTC
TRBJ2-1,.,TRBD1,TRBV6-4,CASSRQGEAGNEQFF,TGTGCCAGCAGTCGACAGGGGGAAGCCGGCAATGAGCAGTTCTTC
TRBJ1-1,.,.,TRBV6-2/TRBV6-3,CASSFTVKYAFF,TGTGCCAGCAGTTTCACGGTCAAATACGCTTTCTTT
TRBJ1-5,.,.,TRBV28,CASSLLGLGIGGNQPQHF,TGTGCCAGCAGTTTATTGGGGCTTGGGATAGGCGGCAATCAGCCCCAGCATTTT
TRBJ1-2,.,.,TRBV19,CASSPLGGNGYTF,TGTGCCAGTAGCCCCCTCGGGGGAAATGGCTACACCTTC
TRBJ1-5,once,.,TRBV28,CASSLSYSGNQPQHF,TGTGCCAGCAGTTTATCCTATAGCGGCAATCAGCCCCAGCATTTT
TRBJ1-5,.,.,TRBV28,CASSFMTGNQPQHF,TGTGCCAGCAGTTTTATGACGGGGAATCAGCCCCAGCATTTT
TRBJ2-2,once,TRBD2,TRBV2,CASSGRGGSGTGELFF,TGTGCCAGCAGTGGGAGGGGCGGGAGTGGCACCGGGGAGCTGTTTTTT
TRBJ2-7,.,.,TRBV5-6,CASSLAAPSEQYF,TGTGCCAGCAGCTTGGCAGCGCCCTCGGAGCAGTACTTC
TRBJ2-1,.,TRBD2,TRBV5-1,CASSFVLAGGNNEQFF,TGCGCCAGCAGCTTCGTACTAGCGGGGGGGAACAATGAGCAGTTCTTC
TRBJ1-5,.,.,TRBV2,CASLQGNSQPQHF,TGTGCCAGCCTACAGGGAAATTCTCAGCCCCAGCATTTT
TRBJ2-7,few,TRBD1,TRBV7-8,CASSLAPRTGEQYF,TGTGCCAGCAGCTTGGCTCCAAGGACAGGCGAGCAGTACTTC
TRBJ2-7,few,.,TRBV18,CASSPPVPPDYTKQYF,TGTGCCAGCTCACCACCGGTTCCCCCCGACTATACGAAGCAGTACTTC